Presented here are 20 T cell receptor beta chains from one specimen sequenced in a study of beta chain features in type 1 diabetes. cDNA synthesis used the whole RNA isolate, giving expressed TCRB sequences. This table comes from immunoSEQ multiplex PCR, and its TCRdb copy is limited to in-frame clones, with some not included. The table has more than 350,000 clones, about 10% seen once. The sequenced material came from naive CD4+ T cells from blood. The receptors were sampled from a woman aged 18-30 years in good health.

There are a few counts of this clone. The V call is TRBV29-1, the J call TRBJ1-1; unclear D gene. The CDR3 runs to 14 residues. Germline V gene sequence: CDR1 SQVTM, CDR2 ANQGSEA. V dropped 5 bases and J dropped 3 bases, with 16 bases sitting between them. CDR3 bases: TGCAGCGTTCTTAAAACAGCTAGGGACACTGAAGCTTTCTTT. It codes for CSVLKTARDTEAFF.

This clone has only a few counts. CDR3 residues: CASSQAGGYEQYF. The DNA for the CDR3 is TGTGCCAGCAGCCAAGCTGGGGGCTACGAGCAGTACTTC. The rearrangement uses TRBV14 and TRBJ2-7; D is tentatively TRBD1 or TRBD2 (5 bases each). V was pared by 1 base and J by 3 bases, with 7 bases between. The CDR3 runs 13 residues. Looked up from germline, CDR1 is SGHDN and CDR2 is FVKESK.

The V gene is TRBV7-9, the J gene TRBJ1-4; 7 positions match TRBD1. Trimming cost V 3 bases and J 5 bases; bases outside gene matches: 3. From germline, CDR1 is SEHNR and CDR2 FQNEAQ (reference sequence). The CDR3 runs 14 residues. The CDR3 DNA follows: TGTGCCAGCAGCTTCGGACAGGAGAATGAAAAACTGTTTTTT. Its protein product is CASSFGQENEKLFF.

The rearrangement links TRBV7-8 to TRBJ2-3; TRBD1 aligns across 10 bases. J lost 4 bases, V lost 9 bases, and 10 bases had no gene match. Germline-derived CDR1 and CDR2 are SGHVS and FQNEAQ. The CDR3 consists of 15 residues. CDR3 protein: CASKDRDRGPDTQYF. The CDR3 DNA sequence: TGTGCCAGTAAGGACCGGGACAGGGGCCCAGATACGCAGTATTTT.

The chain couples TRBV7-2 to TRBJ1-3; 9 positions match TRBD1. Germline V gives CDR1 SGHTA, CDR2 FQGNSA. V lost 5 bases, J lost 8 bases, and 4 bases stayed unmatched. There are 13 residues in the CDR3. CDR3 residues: CASSQDRGHTIYF. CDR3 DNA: TGTGCCAGCAGCCAGGACAGGGGCCACACCATATATTTT. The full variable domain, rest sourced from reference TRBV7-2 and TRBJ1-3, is GAGVSQSPSNKVTEKGKDVELRCDPISGHTALYWYRQSLGQGLEFLIYFQGNSAPDKSGLPSDRFSAERTGGSVSTLTIQRTQQEDSAVYLCASSQDRGHTIYFGEGSWLTVV.

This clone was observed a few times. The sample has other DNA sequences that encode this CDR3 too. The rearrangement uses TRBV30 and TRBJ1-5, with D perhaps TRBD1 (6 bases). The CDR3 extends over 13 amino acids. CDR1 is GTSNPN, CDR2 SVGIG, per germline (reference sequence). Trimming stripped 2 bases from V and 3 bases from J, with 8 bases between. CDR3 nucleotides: TGTGCCTGGAGTAGGGGGGTCAATCAGCCCCAGCATTTT. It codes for CAWSRGVNQPQHF.

Written as DNA, the CDR3 is TGCAGTGCTGGACATGGAGCCGGCTACACCTTC. Translation gives CSAGHGAGYTF. The chain couples TRBV20-1 to TRBJ1-2, with D tentatively TRBD1 (5 bases). Germline V gene sequence: CDR1 DFQATT, CDR2 SNEGSKA (reference sequence). V lost 5 bases to trimming and J lost 8 bases, with 12 bases between them. The CDR3 is 11 amino acids.

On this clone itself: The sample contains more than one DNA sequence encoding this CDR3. In nucleotides, the CDR3 is TGTGCCAGCAGCGTGACTAGCGGCTCCTACAATGAGCAGTTCTTC. Translation gives CASSVTSGSYNEQFF. The chain employs TRBV9 and TRBJ2-1; 9 bases fit TRBD2. The length of the CDR3 is 15 residues. Germline loops: CDR1 SGDLS, CDR2 YYNGEE. V lost 2 bases, J lost 0 bases, and 0 bases stayed unmatched.

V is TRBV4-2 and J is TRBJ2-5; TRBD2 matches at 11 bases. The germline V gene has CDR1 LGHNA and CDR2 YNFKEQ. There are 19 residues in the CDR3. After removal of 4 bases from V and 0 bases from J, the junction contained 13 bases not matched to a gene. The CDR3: CASSPGGLAGPVYQETQYF. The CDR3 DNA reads TGTGCCAGCAGCCCCGGAGGACTAGCGGGCCCTGTGTACCAAGAGACCCAGTACTTC.

CDR3: CASGPYNEQFF. CDR3 DNA sequence: TGTGCCAGCGGGCCCTACAATGAGCAGTTCTTC. The chain links TRBV7-6 to TRBJ2-1; D is unresolved. CDR3 size: 11 residues. Germline lookup yields CDR1 SGHVS and CDR2 FNYEAQ. V dropped 8 bases and J dropped 2 bases, with 4 bases sitting between them.

In nucleotides, the CDR3 is TGTGCCAGCAGCTTCGAGCTAGCGGGAGTGGAGACCCAGTACTTC. This translates into CASSFELAGVETQYF. This chain uses TRBV7-9 with TRBJ2-5; 10 nucleotides align to TRBD2. This CDR3 spans 15 amino acids. J was trimmed by 5 bases and V by 3 bases; bases with no gene match: 6. Per germline, CDR1 SEHNR and CDR2 FQNEAQ (reference sequence).

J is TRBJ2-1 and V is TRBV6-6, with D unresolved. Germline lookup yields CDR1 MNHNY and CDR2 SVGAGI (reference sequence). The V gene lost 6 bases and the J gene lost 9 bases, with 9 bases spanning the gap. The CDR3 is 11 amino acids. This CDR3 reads CASRTSGEQFF. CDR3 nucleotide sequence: TGTGCCAGCAGGACATCGGGTGAGCAGTTCTTC.

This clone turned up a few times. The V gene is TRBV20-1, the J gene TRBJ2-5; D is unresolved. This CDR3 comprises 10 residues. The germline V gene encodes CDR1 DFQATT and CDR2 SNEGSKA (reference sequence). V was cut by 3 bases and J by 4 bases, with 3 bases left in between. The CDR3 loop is CSASPETQYF. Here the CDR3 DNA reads TGCAGTGCTAGTCCAGAGACCCAGTACTTC.

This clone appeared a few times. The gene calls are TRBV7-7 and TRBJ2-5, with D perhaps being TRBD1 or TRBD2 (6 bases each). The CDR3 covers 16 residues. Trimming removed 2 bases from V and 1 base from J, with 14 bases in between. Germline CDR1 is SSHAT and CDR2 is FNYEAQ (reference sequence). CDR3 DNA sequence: TGTGCCAGCAGCTTACAGGGGCTGGGGGGCCAAGAGACCCAGTACTTC. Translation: CASSLQGLGGQETQYF.

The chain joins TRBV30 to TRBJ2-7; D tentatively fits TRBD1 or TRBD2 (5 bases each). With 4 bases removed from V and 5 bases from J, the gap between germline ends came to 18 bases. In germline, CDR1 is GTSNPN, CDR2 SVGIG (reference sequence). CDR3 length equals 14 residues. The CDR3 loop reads CAWNRDPNVDEQYF. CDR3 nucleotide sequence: TGTGCCTGGAACCGGGACCCCAACGTAGACGAGCAGTACTTC.

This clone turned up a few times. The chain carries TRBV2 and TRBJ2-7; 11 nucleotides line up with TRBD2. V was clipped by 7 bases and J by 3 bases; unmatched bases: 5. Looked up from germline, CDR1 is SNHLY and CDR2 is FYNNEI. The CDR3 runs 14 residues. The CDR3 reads CASTETSGIYEQYF. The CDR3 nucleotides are TGTGCCAGCACCGAGACTAGCGGGATCTACGAGCAGTACTTC.

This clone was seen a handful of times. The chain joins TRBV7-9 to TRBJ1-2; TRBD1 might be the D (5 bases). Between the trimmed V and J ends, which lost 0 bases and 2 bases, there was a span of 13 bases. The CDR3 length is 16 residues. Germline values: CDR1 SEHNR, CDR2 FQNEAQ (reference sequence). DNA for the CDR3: TGTGCCAGCAGCTTAGCCGCAGGGCAGCCAAACTATGGCTACACCTTC. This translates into CASSLAAGQPNYGYTF. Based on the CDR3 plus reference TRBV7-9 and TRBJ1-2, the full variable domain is DTGVSQNPRHKITKRGQNVTFRCDPISEHNRLYWYRQTLGQGPEFLTYFQNEAQLEKSRLLSDRFSAERPKGSFSTLEIQRTEQGDSAMYLCASSLAAGQPNYGYTFGSGTRLTVV.

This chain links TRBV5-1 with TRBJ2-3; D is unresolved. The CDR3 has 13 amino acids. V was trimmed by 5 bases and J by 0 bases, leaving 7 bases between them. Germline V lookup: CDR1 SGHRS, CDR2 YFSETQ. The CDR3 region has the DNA TGCGCCAGCAGTATGGCTAGCACAGATACGCAGTATTTT. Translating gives CASSMASTDTQYF.

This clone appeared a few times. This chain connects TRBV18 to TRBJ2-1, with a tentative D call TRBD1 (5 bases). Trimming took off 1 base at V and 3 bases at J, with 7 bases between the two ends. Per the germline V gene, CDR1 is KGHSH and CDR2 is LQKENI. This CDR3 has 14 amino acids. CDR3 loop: CASSPRTNYNEQFF. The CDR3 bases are TGTGCCAGCTCACCACGGACAAACTACAATGAGCAGTTCTTC.

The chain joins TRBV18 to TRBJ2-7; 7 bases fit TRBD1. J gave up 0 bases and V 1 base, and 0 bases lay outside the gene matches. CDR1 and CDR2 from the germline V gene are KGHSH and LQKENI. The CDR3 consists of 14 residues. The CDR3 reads CASSPRDSSYEQYV. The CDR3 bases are TGTGCCAGCTCACCACGGGACAGCTCCTACGAGCAGTACGTC.